The next 9 T cell receptor beta chains were all read from a single sample in a study of blood T cell repertoires in COVID-19. Repertoires were generated with immunoSEQ multiplex PCR, while TCRdb's copy carries only in-frame clones and drops some. The data contain roughly 230,000 clones, around 86% of them singletons. Sequencing was performed on PBMCs or T cells enriched from blood (not recorded which). These receptors all come from a man aged 30-40 years in a cohort exposed to, infected with or recovered from COVID-19 (not recorded which).

The V call is TRBV27, the J call TRBJ2-7, with 10 bases aligning to TRBD1. The junction had 9 bases not matched to a gene; V was cut back by 3 bases and J by 4 bases. In germline, CDR1 is MNHEY, CDR2 SMNVEV (reference sequence). The CDR3 has 16 residues. The CDR3 DNA sequence: TGTGCCAGCAGTTTTTGGGGTAGACAGGGGGCTTACGAGCAGTACTTC. It yields the protein CASSFWGRQGAYEQYF.

This clone was found a few times. The CDR3: CASSQSFRSFF. CDR3 DNA sequence: TGTGCCAGCAGTCAGTCCTTCAGGTCTTTCTTT. V usage is TRBV6-5 and J usage is TRBJ1-1, with D unclear. Germline V gene lookup returns CDR1 MNHEY and CDR2 SVGAGI. The length of the CDR3 is 11 residues. Trimming left V 5 bases short and J 12 bases short, with 13 bases between.

This chain joins TRBV5-1 and TRBJ2-2; 10 bases agree with TRBD2. The CDR3 is made up of 15 amino acids. Germline CDR1 and CDR2: SGHRS and YFSETQ. With V trimmed by 0 bases and J by 7 bases, 3 bases remained unmatched. CDR3 sequence: CASSLGGLADGELFF. The CDR3 nucleotides are TGCGCCAGCAGCTTGGGAGGACTAGCGGACGGGGAGCTGTTTTTT.

This clone has only a few counts. The chain couples TRBV3-1 (or the pseudogene TRBV3-2) to TRBJ2-2, with 10 bases aligning to TRBD2. With V trimmed by 2 bases and J by 5 bases, 14 bases remained unmatched. There are 19 residues in the CDR3. The germline V gene has CDR1 LGHDT and CDR2 YNNKEL (reference sequence). Here the CDR3 reads CASSQIVEREGSYTGELFF. In DNA, the CDR3 is TGTGCCAGCAGCCAAATTGTAGAGCGGGAGGGTTCTTATACCGGGGAGCTGTTTTTT.

This sequence joins TRBV2 and TRBJ2-3; 7 bases match TRBD1. The CDR3 sequence is 14 residues long. The germline V gene has CDR1 SNHLY and CDR2 FYNNEI. Trimming took 9 bases from V and 4 from J; bases not matched to a gene: 10. CDR3 loop: CASHDRATADTQYF. In DNA form, the CDR3 reads TGTGCCAGTCACGACAGGGCGACAGCAGATACGCAGTATTTT.

This clone came up once. The V call is TRBV28, the J call TRBJ2-7, with D perhaps TRBD1 (5 bases). Trimming took off 5 bases at V and 9 bases at J, with 17 bases between the two ends. The CDR3 extends over 13 amino acids. Per germline, CDR1 MDHEN and CDR2 SYDVKM. CDR3 in DNA: TGTGCCAGCAGTCCTGACAGCGCTACGAGGCAGTACTTC. This encodes CASSPDSATRQYF.

The chain employs TRBV19 and TRBJ2-1, with 13 bases identical to TRBD2. Germline assignment: CDR1 LNHDA and CDR2 SQIVND (reference sequence). The CDR3 loop spans 16 amino acids. V shed 6 bases and J 2 bases; nucleotides not matched to a gene: 4. The CDR3 coding sequence is TGTGCCAGTAGAGGACTAGCGGGAGTTACCTACAATGAGCAGTTCTTC. It is translated as CASRGLAGVTYNEQFF. Variable domain in full (rest from reference TRBV19 and TRBJ2-1): DGGITQSPKYLFRKEGQNVTLSCEQNLNHDAMYWYRQDPGQGLRLIYYSQIVNDFQKGDIAEGYSVSREKKESFPLTVTSAQKNPTAFYLCASRGLAGVTYNEQFFGPGTRLTVL.

The chain has TRBV9 and TRBJ2-1, with 9 positions matching TRBD1. This CDR3 comprises 16 residues. The trim removed 4 bases at V and 0 bases at J, leaving 5 bases unmatched. Germline V gene sequence: CDR1 SGDLS, CDR2 YYNGEE. The CDR3 sequence is CASSPGQGLSYNEQFF. The CDR3 nucleotides are TGTGCCAGCAGCCCGGGACAGGGTCTCTCCTACAATGAGCAGTTCTTC.

The gene calls are TRBV7-9 and TRBJ1-5; D ambiguous. Trimming left V 4 bases short and J 5 bases short, with 9 bases between. Germline V gene sequence: CDR1 SEHNR, CDR2 FQNEAQ (reference sequence). The CDR3 length is 13 residues. The CDR3 loop is CASSSNRYQPQHF. The CDR3 nucleotides are TGTGCCAGCAGCTCTAACCGTTATCAGCCCCAGCATTTT. Full variable domain (outside the CDR3, taken from reference TRBV7-9 and TRBJ1-5): DTGVSQNPRHKITKRGQNVTFRCDPISEHNRLYWYRQTLGQGPEFLTYFQNEAQLEKSRLLSDRFSAERPKGSFSTLEIQRTEQGDSAMYLCASSSNRYQPQHFGDGTRLSIL.